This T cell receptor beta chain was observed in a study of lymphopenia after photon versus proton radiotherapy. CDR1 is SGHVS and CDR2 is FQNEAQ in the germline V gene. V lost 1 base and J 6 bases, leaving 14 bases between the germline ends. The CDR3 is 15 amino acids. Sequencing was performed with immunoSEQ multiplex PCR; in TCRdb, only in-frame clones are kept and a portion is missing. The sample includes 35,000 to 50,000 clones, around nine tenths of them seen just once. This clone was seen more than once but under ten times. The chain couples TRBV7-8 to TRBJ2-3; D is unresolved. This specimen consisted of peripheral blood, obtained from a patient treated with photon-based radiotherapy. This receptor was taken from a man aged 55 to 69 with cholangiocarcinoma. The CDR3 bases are TGTGCCAGCAGCTTAGGCGCCCCCGCGTTGGATACGCAGTATTTT. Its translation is CASSLGAPALDTQYF.